The 17 T cell receptor beta chains reported below all come from one sample, sequenced in a study of blood T cell repertoires in COVID-19. Assay: immunoSEQ multiplex PCR; the TCRdb copy retains only in-frame clones and omits some. The sample carries about 240,000 clones, roughly 87% recorded once. The sequenced sample consisted of peripheral blood. These receptors came from a man in his sixties who had recovered from COVID-19.

The chain links TRBV19 to TRBJ1-3; the D gene is possibly TRBD1 (6 bases). The V gene's germline CDR1 is LNHDA and CDR2 SQIVND (reference sequence). The CDR3 has 14 residues. The ends were cut back, 3 bases at V and 5 bases at J, with 11 bases in the middle. The CDR3 here is CASSMSGGRNTIYF. The CDR3 DNA follows: TGTGCCAGTAGTATGAGCGGGGGCCGAAACACCATATATTTT. Filled out from reference TRBV19 and TRBJ1-3, the complete variable domain reads DGGITQSPKYLFRKEGQNVTLSCEQNLNHDAMYWYRQDPGQGLRLIYYSQIVNDFQKGDIAEGYSVSREKKESFPLTVTSAQKNPTAFYLCASSMSGGRNTIYFGEGSWLTVV.

The V and J genes are TRBV7-9 and TRBJ2-3; D remains ambiguous. CDR3 length: 10 residues. Germline V lookup: CDR1 SEHNR, CDR2 FQNEAQ (reference sequence). Trimming took off 3 bases at V and 9 bases at J, with 4 bases between the two ends. The CDR3 here is CASSFSTQYF. CDR3 bases: TGTGCCAGCAGCTTCTCCACGCAGTATTTT.

This clone was seen once. J is TRBJ2-7 and V is TRBV9; TRBD2 is a possible D gene (6 bases). The V end was cut by 5 bases, the J end by 1 base, with 10 bases between. The V gene's germline CDR1 is SGDLS and CDR2 YYNGEE. The length of the CDR3 is 13 residues. The CDR3 sequence: CASSRDWSYEQYF. The CDR3 nucleotides are TGTGCCAGCAGTAGGGACTGGTCCTACGAGCAGTACTTC.

J is TRBJ2-2 and V is TRBV10-3; TRBD1 agrees at 9 bases. Germline values: CDR1 ENHRY, CDR2 SYGVKD. The trim removed 4 bases at V and 3 bases at J, leaving 6 bases unmatched. The CDR3 has 16 amino acids. The CDR3 DNA follows: TGTGCCATCAGTGCTCTACAGGGGGCACACACCGGGGAGCTGTTTTTT. This codes for CAISALQGAHTGELFF.

CDR3 protein: CASSLLQSLNEQFF. CDR3 bases: TGTGCCAGCAGCTTATTGCAGTCCCTCAATGAGCAGTTCTTC. The chain links TRBV7-2 to TRBJ2-1; no definite D call. Germline CDR1 and CDR2: SGHTA and FQGNSA. V shed 2 bases and J shed 6 bases, with 11 bases lying between them. The CDR3 length is 14 residues.

The V call is TRBV6-5, the J call TRBJ2-1; TRBD1 agrees at 10 bases. Germline CDR1 MNHEY, CDR2 SVGAGI. The CDR3 is made up of 14 amino acids. V was pared by 8 bases and J by 9 bases, with 10 bases of the junction left unmatched. DNA of the CDR3: TGTGCCAGCCACCGGGACAGGGGTTTGGGTGAGCAGTTCTTC. Its protein is CASHRDRGLGEQFF.

This clone has more than one count but fewer than ten. The chain employs TRBV18 and TRBJ1-1; D might be TRBD1 (5 bases). The CDR3 covers 14 residues. Germline values: CDR1 KGHSH, CDR2 LQKENI. The ends were cut back, 3 bases at V and 7 bases at J, with 15 bases in the middle. DNA of the CDR3: TGTGCCAGCTCACCGGGGGGGGAGGCTAGTGAAGCTTTCTTT. Encoded protein: CASSPGGEASEAFF. Full variable domain (remainder filled in from reference TRBV18 and TRBJ1-1): NAGVMQNPRHLVRRRGQEARLRCSPMKGHSHVYWYRQLPEEGLKFMVYLQKENIIDESGMPKERFSAEFPKEGPSILRIQQVVRGDSAAYFCASSPGGEASEAFFGQGTRLTVV.

In this sample, this clone turned up a few times. The chain employs TRBV19 and TRBJ1-2; 12 nucleotides align to TRBD1. J was trimmed by 4 bases and V by 5 bases; bases with no gene match: 11. The V gene's germline CDR1 is LNHDA and CDR2 SQIVND (reference sequence). The CDR3 is made up of 17 amino acids. The CDR3 bases are TGTGCCAGTAGTGAGGGGACAGGGGGCACACGAGGCTATGGCTACACCTTC. Its protein is CASSEGTGGTRGYGYTF.

The V gene is TRBV29-1, the J gene TRBJ1-2; D gene unclear. Germline loops: CDR1 SQVTM, CDR2 ANQGSEA. The V and J ends lost 5 bases and 4 bases respectively, with 8 bases between them. This CDR3 is 11 amino acids long. The CDR3 loop is CSVTSGYGYTF. CDR3 DNA: TGCAGCGTTACAAGTGGCTATGGCTACACCTTC.

The genes are TRBV10-3 and TRBJ2-3, with D possibly matching TRBD1 (5 bases). V gave up 9 bases and J gave up 0 bases, with 13 bases separating them. The CDR3 spans 14 residues. Germline V gives CDR1 ENHRY, CDR2 SYGVKD. The CDR3 region has the DNA TGTGCCATTAGGGGCAGCCTTAGCACAGATACGCAGTATTTT. Residues: CAIRGSLSTDTQYF.

The sample holds one count of this clone. The CDR3 loop reads CASSYSRGLWTEAFF. The CDR3 DNA is TGTGCCAGCAGTTACTCGAGGGGGCTTTGGACTGAAGCTTTCTTT. The rearrangement joins TRBV6-5 to TRBJ1-1; 7 positions match TRBD1. Trimming removed 0 bases from V and 5 bases from J; junction bases left unmatched: 6. The CDR3 has 15 amino acids. The germline gives CDR1 MNHEY, CDR2 SVGAGI.

The chain is built from TRBV24-1 and TRBJ2-2, with TRBD1 matching 9 bases. Germline CDR1 reads KGHDR; CDR2 reads SFDVKD. The V gene end was trimmed by 4 bases and the J gene end by 6 bases; junction bases not matched to a gene: 8. The CDR3 contains 16 residues. The CDR3 region has the DNA TGTGCCACCAGTGAGGGGGACAGGGAGGACGCCGGGGAGCTGTTTTTT. Encoded protein: CATSEGDREDAGELFF.

The genes are TRBV18 and TRBJ1-2; 12 nucleotides match TRBD1. The CDR3 covers 13 residues. The V gene end was trimmed by 8 bases and the J gene end by 7 bases; junction bases not matched to a gene: 5. The germline V gene has CDR1 KGHSH and CDR2 LQKENI. This CDR3 reads CASMGQGALGYTF. DNA of the CDR3: TGTGCCAGCATGGGACAGGGGGCGCTTGGCTACACCTTC.

This clone appeared a few times. The chain carries TRBV6-6 and TRBJ1-5, with unresolved D. Germline V gives CDR1 MNHNY, CDR2 SVGAGI (reference sequence). V gave up 7 bases and J gave up 5 bases, with 21 bases separating them. This CDR3 is built from 16 residues. CDR3 loop: CASTLDAGWSDQPQHF. The DNA of the CDR3 is TGTGCCAGCACCCTCGACGCGGGTTGGTCGGATCAGCCCCAGCATTTT.

V gene TRBV6-6 combines with J gene TRBJ1-4; 9 nucleotides match TRBD1. The CDR3 consists of 17 residues. CDR1 and CDR2 (germline): MNHNY, SVGAGI (reference sequence). Trimming took 6 bases from V and 6 from J; bases not matched to a gene: 14. CDR3 sequence reads: CASSRTATGGGDEKLFF. CDR3 coding DNA: TGTGCCAGCAGCCGAACCGCCACAGGGGGCGGAGATGAAAAACTGTTTTTT.

The chain employs TRBV6-2 or TRBV6-3 and TRBJ1-1; D is unresolved. V shed 5 bases and J shed 2 bases, with 12 bases lying between them. The germline V gene has CDR1 MNHEY and CDR2 SVGEGT. The CDR3 is 14 residues long. The CDR3 nucleotides are TGTGCCAGCAGTACCAGACTGGATAACACTGAAGCTTTCTTT. Translated, it gives CASSTRLDNTEAFF.

This chain joins TRBV5-6 and TRBJ1-2; 8 nucleotides match TRBD1. The V and J ends lost 1 base and 8 bases, in that order; junction bases with no gene match: 10. Germline CDR1 reads SGHDT; CDR2 reads YYEEEE. The CDR3 length is 15 residues. In nucleotides, the CDR3 is TGTGCCAGCAGCTTGTTGCGGCAGGGGGCGCGCGGCTACACCTTC. Encoded protein: CASSLLRQGARGYTF.